A single sample is the source of the 13 T cell receptor beta chains below, sequenced in a study of blood T cell repertoires in COVID-19. Profiled with immunoSEQ multiplex PCR; TCRdb holds only in-frame clones, not every one. The profile shows about 200,000 clones, about 82% of them singletons. The sample consisted of PBMCs or T cells enriched from blood (not recorded which). The receptor set was obtained from a middle-aged man with acute COVID-19.

V and J are TRBV18 and TRBJ1-1, with D unclear. V lost 1 base and J 0 bases, leaving 15 bases between the germline ends. The germline CDR1 and CDR2 sequences are KGHSH and LQKENI. This CDR3 has 17 residues. CDR3 in DNA: TGTGCCAGCTCACCACTCGGCAGAACAGACCTGAACACTGAAGCTTTCTTT. Its translation: CASSPLGRTDLNTEAFF.

V usage is TRBV5-1 and J usage is TRBJ1-6; 7 bases agree with TRBD1. The CDR3 sequence is 13 residues long. The V gene's germline CDR1 is SGHRS and CDR2 YFSETQ. J was trimmed by 10 bases and V by 0 bases; bases with no gene match: 1. The DNA of the CDR3 is TGCGCCAGCAGCTTGGAAGGGGGCTCACCCCTCCACTTT. Translated, it gives CASSLEGGSPLHF.

This clone occurred once. The gene calls are TRBV15 and TRBJ1-3; D gene ambiguous. The germline gives CDR1 LNHNV, CDR2 YYDKDF (reference sequence). Trimming shortened V by 0 bases and J by 2 bases, and 14 bases separated the two germline ends. The CDR3 is 17 amino acids. The CDR3 region is CATSRDKASPPGNTIYF. The CDR3, as DNA: TGTGCCACCAGCAGAGATAAAGCCTCCCCGCCTGGAAACACCATATATTTT.

This clone has only a few counts. The CDR3 DNA sequence: TGCGCCAGCAGCTTGGGGTTGGCTAGCGGGTCTGGTAGCCACGAGCAGTACTTC. Protein sequence: CASSLGLASGSGSHEQYF. V and J are TRBV5-1 and TRBJ2-7, with 8 bases matching TRBD2. Germline assignment: CDR1 SGHRS and CDR2 YFSETQ. J gave up 5 bases and V 0 bases, and 16 bases lay outside the gene matches. The CDR3 runs to 18 residues.

This sequence joins TRBV9 and TRBJ2-1, with 8 bases aligning to TRBD2. The CDR3 runs 16 residues. The V and J ends lost 0 bases and 6 bases, in that order; junction bases with no gene match: 8. Germline CDR1 reads SGDLS; CDR2 reads YYNGEE. CDR3 sequence: CASSVAPGLVGNEQFF. CDR3 DNA sequence: TGTGCCAGCAGCGTAGCCCCGGGACTAGTTGGCAATGAGCAGTTCTTC.

This sequence joins TRBV28 and TRBJ1-1; 8 nucleotides align to TRBD1. The CDR3 runs to 15 residues. The germline CDR1 and CDR2 sequences are MDHEN and SYDVKM. V shed 6 bases and J 3 bases; nucleotides not matched to a gene: 9. The DNA of the CDR3 is TGTGCCAGCAGCCCTGGACAGGGTGGTTACACTGAAGCTTTCTTT. This codes for CASSPGQGGYTEAFF.

The chain is built from TRBV21-1 and TRBJ1-1; no DNA check was done on the table's D call, TRBD1. TRBV21-1 is noted as a pseudogene. The CDR3 contains 19 residues. The CDR3 region has the DNA TGTGCCAGCAGCAAAGCCGGACAAATTAAAAGGAAGGGTGACACTGAAGCTTTCTTT. Protein product: CASSKAGQIKRKGDTEAFF.

The rearrangement uses TRBV24-1 and TRBJ2-1; D is undetermined. Trimming left V 8 bases short and J 1 base short, with 14 bases between. Germline V gene sequence: CDR1 KGHDR, CDR2 SFDVKD. This CDR3 comprises 15 residues. The CDR3 bases are TGTGCCACCAAGAATTCGAGAAGTTCCTACAATGAGCAGTTCTTC. Translating gives CATKNSRSSYNEQFF.

The chain joins TRBV7-6 to TRBJ1-5; 8 nucleotides align to TRBD1. V trimming: 11 bases; J trimming: 4 bases; junction bases outside the gene matches: 19. The CDR3 extends over 17 amino acids. CDR1 is SGHVS and CDR2 is FNYEAQ in the germline V gene. CDR3 residues: CAVSQAPRGPLNQPQHF. The CDR3, as DNA: TGTGCCGTATCCCAAGCGCCCAGGGGGCCGTTAAATCAGCCCCAGCATTTT.

CDR3 sequence reads: CASSLTTEQYF. The CDR3 DNA sequence: TGTGCCAGCAGTTTGACAACAGAGCAGTACTTC. The chain recombines TRBV12-3 or TRBV12-4 with TRBJ2-7; D call uncertain. Trimming removed 3 bases at V and 7 bases at J, with 7 bases between. There are 11 residues in the CDR3.

The chain combines TRBV30 with TRBJ2-7, with D possibly matching TRBD1 (6 bases). This CDR3 is built from 13 residues. V lost 4 bases and J 2 bases, leaving 12 bases between the germline ends. In germline, CDR1 is GTSNPN, CDR2 SVGIG (reference sequence). The CDR3: CAWMGTPAYEQYF. In DNA form, the CDR3 reads TGTGCCTGGATGGGGACACCCGCCTACGAGCAGTACTTC.

The chain has TRBV7-2 and TRBJ1-1, with TRBD1 matching over 7 bases. The CDR3 has 15 amino acids. The V gene end was trimmed by 4 bases and the J gene end by 2 bases; junction bases not matched to a gene: 7. Germline CDR1 SGHTA, CDR2 FQGNSA. The CDR3 DNA reads as TGTGCCAGCAGCTCGTTGGGACAGCTCAACACTGAAGCTTTCTTT. Its protein is CASSSLGQLNTEAFF.

V usage is TRBV9 and J usage is TRBJ2-2; a possible D gene is TRBD1 (5 bases). Trimming took 2 bases from V and 1 from J, leaving 6 bases between them. Germline CDR1 reads SGDLS; CDR2 reads YYNGEE. This CDR3 contains 14 residues. CDR3 in DNA: TGTGCCAGCAGCGTCAGGGTGAACACCGGGGAGCTGTTTTTT. Translating gives CASSVRVNTGELFF.